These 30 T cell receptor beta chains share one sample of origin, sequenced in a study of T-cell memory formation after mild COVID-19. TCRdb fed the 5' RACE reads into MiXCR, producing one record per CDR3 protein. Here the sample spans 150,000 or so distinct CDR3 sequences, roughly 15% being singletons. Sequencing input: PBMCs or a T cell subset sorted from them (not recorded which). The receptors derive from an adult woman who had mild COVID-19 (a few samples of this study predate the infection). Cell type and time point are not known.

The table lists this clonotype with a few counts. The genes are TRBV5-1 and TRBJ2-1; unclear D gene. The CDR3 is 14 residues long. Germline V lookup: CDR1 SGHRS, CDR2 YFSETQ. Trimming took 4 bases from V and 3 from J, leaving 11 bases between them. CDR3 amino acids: CASSEYGHYNEQFF. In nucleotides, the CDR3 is TGCGCCAGCAGCGAGTACGGGCACTACAATGAGCAGTTCTTC.

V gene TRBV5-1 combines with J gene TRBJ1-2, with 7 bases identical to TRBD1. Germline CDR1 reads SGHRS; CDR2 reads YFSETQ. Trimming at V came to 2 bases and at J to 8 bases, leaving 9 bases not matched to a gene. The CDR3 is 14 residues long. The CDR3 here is CASSFEGAMGGYTF. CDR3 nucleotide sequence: TGCGCCAGCAGCTTCGAGGGGGCAATGGGAGGCTACACCTTC.

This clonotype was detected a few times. The CDR3 spells CASSFGGATNEKLFF. Written as DNA, the CDR3 is TGTGCCAGCAGCTTTGGGGGTGCAACTAATGAAAAACTGTTTTTT. The chain recombines TRBV7-9 with TRBJ1-4, with D perhaps TRBD1 (5 bases). In germline, CDR1 is SEHNR, CDR2 FQNEAQ (reference sequence). Between the trimmed V and J ends, which lost 3 bases and 0 bases, there was a span of 8 bases. The CDR3 has 15 amino acids.

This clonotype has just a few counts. The CDR3 DNA reads TGTGCCAGCAGCCAAGAGGGACAGGGGGCCTACGAGCAGTACTTC. Translated: CASSQEGQGAYEQYF. The chain is built from TRBV3-1 and TRBJ2-7; 11 nucleotides match TRBD1. J lost 2 bases, V lost 0 bases, and 0 bases had no gene match. The germline CDR1 and CDR2 sequences are LGHDT and YNNKEL (reference sequence). This CDR3 is 15 amino acids long.

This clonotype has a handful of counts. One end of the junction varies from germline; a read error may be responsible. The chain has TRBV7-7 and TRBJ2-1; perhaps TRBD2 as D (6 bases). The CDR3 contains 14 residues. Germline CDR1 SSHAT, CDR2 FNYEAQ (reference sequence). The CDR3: CASSLSRVEGEQFF. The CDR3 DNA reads TGTGCTAGCAGCCTTAGTCGGGTGGAGGGTGAGCAGTTCTTC.

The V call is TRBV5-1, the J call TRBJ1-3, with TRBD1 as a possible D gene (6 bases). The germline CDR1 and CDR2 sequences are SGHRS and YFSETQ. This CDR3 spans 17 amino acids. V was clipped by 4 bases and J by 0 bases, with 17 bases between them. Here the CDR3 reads CASSPRAQGYSGNTIYF. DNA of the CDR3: TGCGCCAGCAGCCCACGCGCCCAGGGGTACTCTGGAAACACCATATATTTT.

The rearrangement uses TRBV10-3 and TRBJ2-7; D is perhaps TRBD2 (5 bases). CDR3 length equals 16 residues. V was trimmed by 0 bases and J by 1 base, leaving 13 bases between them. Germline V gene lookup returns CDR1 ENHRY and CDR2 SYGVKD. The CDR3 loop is CAISESGADTSYEQYF. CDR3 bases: TGTGCCATCAGTGAGTCAGGAGCGGATACATCCTACGAGCAGTACTTC.

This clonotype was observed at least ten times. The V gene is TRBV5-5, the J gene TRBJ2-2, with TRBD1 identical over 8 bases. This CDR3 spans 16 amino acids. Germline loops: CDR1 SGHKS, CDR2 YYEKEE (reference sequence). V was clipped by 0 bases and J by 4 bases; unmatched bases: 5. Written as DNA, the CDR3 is TGTGCCAGCAGCTTGGGCAGGGGGCAGTTCACCGGGGAGCTGTTTTTT. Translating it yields CASSLGRGQFTGELFF.

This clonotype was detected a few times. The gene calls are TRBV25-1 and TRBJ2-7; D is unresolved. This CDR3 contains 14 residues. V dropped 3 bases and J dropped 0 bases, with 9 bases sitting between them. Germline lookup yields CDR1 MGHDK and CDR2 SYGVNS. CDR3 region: CASSDSHSSYEQYF. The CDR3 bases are TGTGCCAGCAGTGATTCACATAGCTCCTACGAGCAGTACTTC.

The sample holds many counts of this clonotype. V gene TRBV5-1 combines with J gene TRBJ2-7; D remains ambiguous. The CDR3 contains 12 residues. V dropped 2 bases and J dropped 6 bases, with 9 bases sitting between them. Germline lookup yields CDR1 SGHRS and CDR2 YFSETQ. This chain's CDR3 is CASSFQYSEQYF. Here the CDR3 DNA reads TGCGCCAGCAGCTTCCAGTATTCCGAGCAGTACTTC.

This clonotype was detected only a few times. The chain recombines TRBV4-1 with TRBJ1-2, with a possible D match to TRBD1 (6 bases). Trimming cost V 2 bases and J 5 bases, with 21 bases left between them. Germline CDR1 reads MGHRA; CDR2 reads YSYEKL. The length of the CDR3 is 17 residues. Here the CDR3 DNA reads TGCGCCAGCAGCCAATCCGCCGGGACAAGGAGGGGTTATGGCTACACCTTC. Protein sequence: CASSQSAGTRRGYGYTF.

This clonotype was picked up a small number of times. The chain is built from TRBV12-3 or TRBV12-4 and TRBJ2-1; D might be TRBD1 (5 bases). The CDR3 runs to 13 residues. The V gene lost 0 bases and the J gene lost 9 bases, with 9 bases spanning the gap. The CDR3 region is CASSLAQGAEQFF. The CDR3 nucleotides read TGTGCCAGCAGTTTAGCCCAAGGGGCTGAGCAGTTCTTC.

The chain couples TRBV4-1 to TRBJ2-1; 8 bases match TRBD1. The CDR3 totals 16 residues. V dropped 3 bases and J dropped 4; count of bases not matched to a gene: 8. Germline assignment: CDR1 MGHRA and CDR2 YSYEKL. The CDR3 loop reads CASSQGGQGGYNEQFF. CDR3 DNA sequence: TGCGCCAGCAGCCAGGGCGGACAGGGTGGATACAATGAGCAGTTCTTC.

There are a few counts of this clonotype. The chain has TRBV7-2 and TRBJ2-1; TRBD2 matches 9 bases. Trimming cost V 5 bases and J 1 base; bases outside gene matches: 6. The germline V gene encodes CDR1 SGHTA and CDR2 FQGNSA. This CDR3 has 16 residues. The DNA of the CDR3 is TGTGCCAGCAGCGTGACTAGCGGCTATTCCTACAATGAGCAGTTCTTC. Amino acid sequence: CASSVTSGYSYNEQFF.

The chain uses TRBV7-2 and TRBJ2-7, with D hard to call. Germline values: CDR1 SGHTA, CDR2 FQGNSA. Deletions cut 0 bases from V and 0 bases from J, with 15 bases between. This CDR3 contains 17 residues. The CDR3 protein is CASSLARTFLNSYEQYF. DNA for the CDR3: TGTGCCAGCAGCTTAGCGCGGACCTTTCTTAACTCCTACGAGCAGTACTTC. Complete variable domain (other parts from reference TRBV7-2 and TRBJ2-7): GAGVSQSPSNKVTEKGKDVELRCDPISGHTALYWYRQSLGQGLEFLIYFQGNSAPDKSGLPSDRFSAERTGGSVSTLTIQRTQQEDSAVYLCASSLARTFLNSYEQYFGPGTRLTVT.

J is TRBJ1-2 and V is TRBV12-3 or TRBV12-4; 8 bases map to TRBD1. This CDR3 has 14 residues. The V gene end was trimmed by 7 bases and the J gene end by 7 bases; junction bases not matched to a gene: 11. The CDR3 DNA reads TGTGCCAGCACCAGGACAGGGCCCCTGGGTGGCTACACCTTC. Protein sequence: CASTRTGPLGGYTF.

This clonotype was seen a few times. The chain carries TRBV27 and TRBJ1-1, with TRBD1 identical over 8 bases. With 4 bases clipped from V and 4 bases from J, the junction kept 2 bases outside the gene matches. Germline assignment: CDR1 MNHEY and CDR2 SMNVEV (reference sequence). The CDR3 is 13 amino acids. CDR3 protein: CASSWGTGTEAFF. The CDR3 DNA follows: TGTGCCAGCAGTTGGGGGACAGGCACTGAAGCTTTCTTT.

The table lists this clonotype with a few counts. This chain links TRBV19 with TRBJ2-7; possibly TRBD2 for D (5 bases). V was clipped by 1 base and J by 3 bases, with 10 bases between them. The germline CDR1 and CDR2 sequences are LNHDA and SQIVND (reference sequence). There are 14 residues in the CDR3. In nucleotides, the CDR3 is TGTGCCAGTAGTATAGGGGAGATGGGCTACGAGCAGTACTTC. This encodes CASSIGEMGYEQYF.

CDR3: CASSGLLAGEANEQFF. The CDR3 DNA is TGCGCCAGCAGCGGTCTGCTAGCGGGAGAGGCCAATGAGCAGTTCTTC. V usage is TRBV5-1 and J usage is TRBJ2-1; TRBD2 aligns across 10 bases. CDR1 is SGHRS and CDR2 is YFSETQ in the germline V gene. The CDR3 has 16 residues. Unmatched junction bases numbered 10, after V lost 4 bases and J lost 6 bases.

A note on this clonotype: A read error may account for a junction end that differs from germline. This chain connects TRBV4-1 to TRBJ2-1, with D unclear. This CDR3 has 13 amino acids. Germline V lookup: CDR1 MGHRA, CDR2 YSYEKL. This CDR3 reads CASIQDSYNEQFF. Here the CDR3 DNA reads TGCGCCAGCATCCAAGACTCATACAATGAGCAGTTCTTC.

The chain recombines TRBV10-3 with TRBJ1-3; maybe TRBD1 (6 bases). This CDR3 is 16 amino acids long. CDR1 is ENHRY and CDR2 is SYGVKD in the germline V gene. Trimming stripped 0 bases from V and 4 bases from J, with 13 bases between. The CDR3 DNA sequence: TGTGCCATCAGTGAGTCCATCGGGGGGCAAGGAAACACCATATATTTT. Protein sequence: CAISESIGGQGNTIYF.

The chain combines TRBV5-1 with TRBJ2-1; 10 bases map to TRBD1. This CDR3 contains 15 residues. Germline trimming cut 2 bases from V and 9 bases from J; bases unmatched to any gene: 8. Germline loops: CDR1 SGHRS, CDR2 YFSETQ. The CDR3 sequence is CASSFSGTGEGEQFF. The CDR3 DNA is TGCGCCAGCAGCTTCTCCGGGACAGGGGAGGGTGAGCAGTTCTTC.

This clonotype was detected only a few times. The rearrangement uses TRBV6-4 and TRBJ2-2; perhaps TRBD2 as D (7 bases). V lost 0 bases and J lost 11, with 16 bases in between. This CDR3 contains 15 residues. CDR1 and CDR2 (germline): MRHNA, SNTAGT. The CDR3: CASSDSFRGGDELFF. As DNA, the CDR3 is TGTGCCAGCAGTGACTCTTTCAGAGGGGGGGACGAGCTGTTTTTT.

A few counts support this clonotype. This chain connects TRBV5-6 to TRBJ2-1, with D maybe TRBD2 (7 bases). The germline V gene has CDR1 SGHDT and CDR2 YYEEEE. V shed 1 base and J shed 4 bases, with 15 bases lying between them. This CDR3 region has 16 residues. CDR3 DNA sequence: TGTGCCAGCAGCTTGAGGTCCGCGGGGGCTTACAATGAGCAGTTCTTC. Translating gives CASSLRSAGAYNEQFF.

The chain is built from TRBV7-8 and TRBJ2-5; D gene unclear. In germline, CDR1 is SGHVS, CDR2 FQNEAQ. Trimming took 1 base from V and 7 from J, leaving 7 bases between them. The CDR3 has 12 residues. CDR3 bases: TGTGCCAGCAGCTTAGTCAGTGGGACCCAGTACTTC. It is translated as CASSLVSGTQYF.

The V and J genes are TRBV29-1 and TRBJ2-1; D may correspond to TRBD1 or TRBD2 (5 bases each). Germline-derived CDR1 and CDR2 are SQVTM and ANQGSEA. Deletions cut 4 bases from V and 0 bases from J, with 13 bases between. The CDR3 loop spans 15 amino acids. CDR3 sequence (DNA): TGCAGCGTTGGGGGGACCCTAAGCTCCTACAATGAGCAGTTCTTC. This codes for CSVGGTLSSYNEQFF.

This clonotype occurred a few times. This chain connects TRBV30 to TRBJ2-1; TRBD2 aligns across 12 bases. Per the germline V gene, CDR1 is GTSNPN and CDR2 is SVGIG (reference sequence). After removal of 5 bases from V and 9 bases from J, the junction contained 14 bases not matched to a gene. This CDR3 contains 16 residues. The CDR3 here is CAWGGGGLAGIGEQFF. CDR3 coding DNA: TGTGCCTGGGGGGGGGGTGGACTAGCGGGAATCGGTGAGCAGTTCTTC.

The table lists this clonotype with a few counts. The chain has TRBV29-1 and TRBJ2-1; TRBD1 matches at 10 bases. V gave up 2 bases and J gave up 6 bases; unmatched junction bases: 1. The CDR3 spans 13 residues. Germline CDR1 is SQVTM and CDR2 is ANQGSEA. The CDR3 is CSVERDRGNEQFF. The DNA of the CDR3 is TGCAGCGTTGAAAGGGACAGGGGCAATGAGCAGTTCTTC.

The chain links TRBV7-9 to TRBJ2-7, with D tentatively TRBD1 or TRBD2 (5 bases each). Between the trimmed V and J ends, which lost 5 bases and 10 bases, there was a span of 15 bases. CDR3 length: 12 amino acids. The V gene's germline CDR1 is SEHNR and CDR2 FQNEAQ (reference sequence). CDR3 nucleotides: TGTGCCAGCAGCCAGAATACGGGGCTTCAGTACTTC. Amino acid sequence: CASSQNTGLQYF.

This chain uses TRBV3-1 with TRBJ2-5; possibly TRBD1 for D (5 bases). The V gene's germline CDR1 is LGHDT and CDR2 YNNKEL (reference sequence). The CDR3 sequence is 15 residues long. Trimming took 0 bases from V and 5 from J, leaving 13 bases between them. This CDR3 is CASSQEMGPKETQYF. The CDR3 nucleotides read TGTGCCAGCAGCCAAGAAATGGGGCCCAAGGAGACCCAGTACTTC.